Listed below are T cell receptor beta chains from one sample, sequenced in a study of early T cells in non-severe SARS-CoV-2 infection. One entry per CDR3 protein, called by TCRdb with MiXCR from the 5' RACE reads. In the table there are around 25,000 distinct CDR3 sequences, about 4% of which are singletons. Material: whole blood. These receptors were obtained from an adult who was a healthcare worker with PCR-confirmed SARS-CoV-2 infection or an uninfected control (not recorded which). The CDR3 runs from the conserved cysteine through the conserved F or W.

TRBJ2-1,TRBV24-1,CATSVKHEQFF
TRBJ2-1,TRBV28,CASSLAPGTSLFVEQFF
TRBJ2-3,TRBV28,CASSTYGGGPTDTQYF
TRBJ1-4,TRBV5-1,CASSLDETRGWGEKLFF
TRBJ1-6,TRBV12-3/TRBV12-4,CASSLSGQGNSPLHF
TRBJ2-4,TRBV2,CASSVDIGQLAKNIQYF
TRBJ2-7,TRBV28,CASRKTGSYEQYF
TRBJ2-4,TRBV4-1,CASSPERGEIAKNIQYF
TRBJ2-7,TRBV9,CASSAGLAGTSYEQYF
TRBJ1-1,TRBV12-3/TRBV12-4,CASSLAGNTEAFF
TRBJ2-6,TRBV19,CASRSRLEAGANVLTF
TRBJ1-6,TRBV10-2,CASSRQESSYNSPLHF
TRBJ2-3,TRBV7-3,CASSLTSGGGGRTDTQYF
TRBJ2-2,TRBV5-1,CASSTGTGGSGELFF
TRBJ1-2,TRBV7-9,CASSPLSGGYTF
TRBJ1-2,TRBV14,CASSQEGARHYGYTF
TRBJ2-7,TRBV5-1,CASSPELGVHSYEQYF
TRBJ2-7,TRBV29-1,CSVEGSGIYEQYF
TRBJ2-1,TRBV28,CASSFPSAGGGNEQFF
TRBJ2-1,TRBV5-4,CASSQGQSYSYNEQFF
TRBJ2-3,TRBV19,CASSPRDTDTQYF
TRBJ2-7,TRBV9,CASSFRPEPLGEQYF
TRBJ1-1,TRBV5-5,CASSSRDRVPEAFF
TRBJ2-7,TRBV12-3/TRBV12-4,CASTLRGSGTLYEQYF
TRBJ2-1,TRBV24-1,CATSDLRDSYNEQFF
TRBJ1-4,TRBV28,CASSSQDRAEKLFF
TRBJ1-5,TRBV5-1,CASSLDGYQPQHF
TRBJ2-3,TRBV7-2,CASSLMGRENGDTQYF
TRBJ2-1,TRBV11-1,CASSLGGYNEQFF
TRBJ2-5,TRBV11-2,CASSLVQGLETQYF